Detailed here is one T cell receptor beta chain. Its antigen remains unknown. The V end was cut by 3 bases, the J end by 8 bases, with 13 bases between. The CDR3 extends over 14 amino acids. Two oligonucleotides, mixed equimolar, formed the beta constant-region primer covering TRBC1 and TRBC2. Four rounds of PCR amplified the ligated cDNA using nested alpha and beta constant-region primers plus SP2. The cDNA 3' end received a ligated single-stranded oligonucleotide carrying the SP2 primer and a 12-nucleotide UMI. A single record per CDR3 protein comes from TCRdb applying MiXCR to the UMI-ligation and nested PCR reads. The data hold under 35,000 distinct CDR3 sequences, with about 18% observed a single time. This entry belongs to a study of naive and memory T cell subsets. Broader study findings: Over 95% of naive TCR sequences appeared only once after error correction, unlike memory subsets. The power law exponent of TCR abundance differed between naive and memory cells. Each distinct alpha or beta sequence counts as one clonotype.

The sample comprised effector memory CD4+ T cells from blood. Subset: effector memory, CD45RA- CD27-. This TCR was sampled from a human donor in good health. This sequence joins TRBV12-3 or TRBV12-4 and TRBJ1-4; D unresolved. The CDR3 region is CASSLHGGQEKLFF. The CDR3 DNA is TGTGCCAGCAGTTTGCACGGCGGGCAAGAAAAACTGTTTTTT.